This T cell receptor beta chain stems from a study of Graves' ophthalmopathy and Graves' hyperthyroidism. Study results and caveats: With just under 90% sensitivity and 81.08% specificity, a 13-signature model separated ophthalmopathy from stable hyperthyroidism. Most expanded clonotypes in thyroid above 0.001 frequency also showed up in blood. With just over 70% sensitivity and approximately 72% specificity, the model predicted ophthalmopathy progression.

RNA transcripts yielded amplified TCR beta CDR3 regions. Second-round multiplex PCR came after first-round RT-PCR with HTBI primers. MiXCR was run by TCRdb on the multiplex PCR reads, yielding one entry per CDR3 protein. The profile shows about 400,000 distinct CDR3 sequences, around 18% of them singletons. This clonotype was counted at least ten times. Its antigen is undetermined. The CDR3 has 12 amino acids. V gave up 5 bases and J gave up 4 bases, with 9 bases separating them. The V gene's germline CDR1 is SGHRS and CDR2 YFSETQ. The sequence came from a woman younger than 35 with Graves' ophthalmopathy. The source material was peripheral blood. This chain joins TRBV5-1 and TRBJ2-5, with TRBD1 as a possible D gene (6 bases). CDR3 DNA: TGCGCCAGCAGAACGGACAGAGAGACCCAGTACTTC. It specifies CASRTDRETQYF.